This TCR beta chain was found in a study of type 1 regulatory T cells (dated by TCRdb to the early 2020s). Regarding the study in general: The study characterized an in vitro protocol that generated a Tr1-enriched, alloantigen-specific CD4 T cell product named T-allo10. T-allo10 was under clinical evaluation in patients with hematological malignancies receiving allogeneic hematopoietic stem cell transplantation.

As regards this clonotype: The antigen it binds to is not known. There are no base qualities to consult, and no much larger clone falls within one base.

The CDR3 covers 13 residues, taking in both the cysteine and the phenylalanine. CDR3 DNA only is kept here, 39 bases in frame from base 1. V and J lose 8 bases and 2 bases, and a span of 10 bases separates them. Taken from the germline V gene, the CDR1 and CDR2 loops are MNHEY and SVGEGT. Instrument used: Illumina MiSeq. TCRdb applied fastp at Q25 and MiXCR to the public reads, then kept only in-frame beta chains. For every CDR3 protein sequence, its rows merge into one entry that carries the most common genes and DNA. Counted in this sample were some 60,000 distinct CDR3 sequences; 55% to 65% of them appeared once. Of the sample, 1.8% is held by the ten largest clones. General study outcomes and caveats: A more restricted TCR repertoire was observed in Tr1 cells than in non-Tr1 cells, and this restriction was interpreted in the study as alloantigen-induced clonal expansion.

Material for sequencing was cultured non-Tr1 T cells, either the whole culture or a sorted T cell fraction (not recorded which). The intended sense of this specimen's cell subset or site label: non-Tr1 population from the T-allo10 product. The V and J genes are TRBV6-2 or TRBV6-3 and TRBJ1-5; the D gene assignment is ambiguous. This sequence was found in a human donor in good health. The CDR3 reads as follows: CASSNSGNQPQHF. Read as DNA, the sequence is TGTGCCAGCTCTAATTCCGGCAATCAGCCCCAGCATTTT.